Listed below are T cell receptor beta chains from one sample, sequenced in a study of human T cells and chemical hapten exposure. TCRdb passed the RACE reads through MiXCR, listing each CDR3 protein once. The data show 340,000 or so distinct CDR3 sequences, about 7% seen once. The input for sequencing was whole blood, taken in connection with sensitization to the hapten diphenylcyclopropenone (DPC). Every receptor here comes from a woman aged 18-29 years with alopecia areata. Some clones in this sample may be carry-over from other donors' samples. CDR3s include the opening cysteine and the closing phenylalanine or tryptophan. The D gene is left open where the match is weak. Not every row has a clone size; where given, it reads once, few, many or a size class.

CASQPDSTGTGELFF,TGTGCCAGCCAGCCGGACTCTACGGGCACCGGGGAGCTGTTTTTT,NA,few,TRBV12-3/TRBV12-4,TRBJ2-2
CASSPPQAGRGYTF,TGTGCCAGCTCACCACCCCAGGCCGGGCGTGGCTACACCTTC,NA,few,TRBV18,TRBJ1-2
CASSPGQGPDTQYF,TGTGCCAGCAGCCCAGGACAGGGTCCAGATACGCAGTATTTT,TRBD1,many,TRBV5-1,TRBJ2-3
CASCGGLTYEQYF,TGTGCCAGCTGTGGGGGACTGACCTACGAGCAGTACTTC,NA,NA,TRBV6-6,TRBJ2-7
CSARVGGRTDTQYF,TGCAGTGCTAGAGTTGGTGGCAGGACAGATACGCAGTATTTT,NA,NA,TRBV20-1,TRBJ2-3
CASSIREWTANTGELFF,TGTGCCAGCAGTATCAGGGAGTGGACCGCGAACACCGGGGAGCTGTTTTTT,NA,many,TRBV6-5,TRBJ2-2
CASSGSGYTEAFF,TGTGCCAGCAGTGGGTCGGGGTACACTGAAGCTTTCTTT,NA,many,TRBV28,TRBJ1-1
CAITGSSGNTIYF,TGTGCCATCACAGGCAGCTCTGGAAACACCATATATTTT,NA,NA,TRBV10-3,TRBJ1-3
CASSLESGRTEAFF,TGCGCCAGCAGCTTGGAGTCAGGGCGCACTGAAGCTTTCTTT,NA,few,TRBV5-1,TRBJ1-1
CASSEVQGQGGDTQYF,TGTGCCAGCAGTGAAGTGCAGGGACAGGGAGGAGATACGCAGTATTTT,TRBD1,many,TRBV6-1,TRBJ2-3
CSVELARQFF,TGCAGCGTTGAATTAGCGCGGCAGTTCTTC,NA,many,TRBV29-1,TRBJ2-1
CASSHVKGQNTEAFF,TGCGCCAGCAGCCATGTGAAAGGACAGAACACTGAAGCTTTCTTT,NA,few,TRBV4-1,TRBJ1-1
CASSSLRQAHTEAFF,TGTGCCAGCAGTTCCCTCCGACAAGCACACACTGAAGCTTTCTTT,NA,NA,TRBV6-5,TRBJ1-1
CASSYEVMAPLHF,TGTGCCAGCAGTTACGAGGTTATGGCACCCCTCCACTTT,NA,NA,TRBV6-2/TRBV6-3,TRBJ1-6
CASSSRFPPGDEQYF,TGTGCCAGCAGTTCGAGGTTCCCCCCAGGGGACGAGCAGTACTTC,NA,many,TRBV6-6,TRBJ2-7
CASRKEPGQGAIYEQYF,TGCGCCAGCAGGAAGGAGCCGGGACAGGGGGCGATCTACGAGCAGTACTTC,TRBD1,many,TRBV5-1,TRBJ2-7
CASSSYGTFAF,TGTGCCAGCAGTTCTTACGGGACGTTCGCCTTC,NA,NA,TRBV28,TRBJ1-2
CASSLGFLGQGNYEQYF,TGTGCCAGCAGCTTAGGGTTCCTGGGCCAGGGAAACTACGAGCAGTACTTC,NA,many,TRBV7-2,TRBJ2-7